This T cell receptor (beta chain) was observed in a study of CD8 T cells in Susac syndrome. Random hexamers primed reverse transcription of 0.5 to 1 ug RNA. Multiplex PCR with immunoSEQ amplified the TCR beta CDR3 across 54 Vbeta and 13 Jbeta. TCRdb independently ran MiXCR on the immunoSEQ multiplex PCR reads; one entry per CDR3 protein. The data contain under 200,000 distinct CDR3 sequences, over 75% of them singletons. The CDR3 loop spans 13 amino acids. The germline CDR1 and CDR2 sequences are MNHEY and SVGAGI. V dropped 6 bases and J dropped 10; count of bases not matched to a gene: 11. Turning to this clonotype: The antigen is unknown.

Study-level points and caveats: The study conceded that relatively few individuals underwent its TCR sequencing and HLA analysis.

The receptor was derived from a human donor with Susac syndrome. V is TRBV6-5 and J is TRBJ1-1; 7 bases are a match to TRBD1. Source material: CD4+ T cells from PBMCs. CDR3 residues: CASSQESTGVAFF. The CDR3 nucleotides are TGTGCCAGCAGCCAGGAGAGCACAGGGGTAGCTTTCTTT.